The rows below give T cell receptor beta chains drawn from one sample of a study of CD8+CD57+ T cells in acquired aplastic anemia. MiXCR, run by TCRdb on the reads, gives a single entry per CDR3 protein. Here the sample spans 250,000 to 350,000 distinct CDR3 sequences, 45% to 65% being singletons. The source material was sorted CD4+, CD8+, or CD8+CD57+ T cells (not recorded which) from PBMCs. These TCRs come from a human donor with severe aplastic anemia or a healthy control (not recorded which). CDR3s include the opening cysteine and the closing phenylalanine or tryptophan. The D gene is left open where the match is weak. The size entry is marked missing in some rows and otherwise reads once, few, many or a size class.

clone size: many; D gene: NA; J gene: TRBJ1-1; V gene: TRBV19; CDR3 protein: CASSIEVRVLSTEAFF; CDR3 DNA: TGTGCCAGTAGTATCGAAGTCAGGGTCTTGAGCACTGAAGCTTTCTTT
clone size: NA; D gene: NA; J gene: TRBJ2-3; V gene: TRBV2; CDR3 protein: CATDRAGWTDTQYF; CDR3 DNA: TGTGCCACCGACAGGGCGGGGTGGACAGATACGCAGTATTTT
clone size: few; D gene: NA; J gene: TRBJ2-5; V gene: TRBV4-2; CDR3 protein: CASSQERTETQYF; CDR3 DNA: TGTGCCAGCAGCCAAGAGAGGACGGAGACCCAGTACTTC
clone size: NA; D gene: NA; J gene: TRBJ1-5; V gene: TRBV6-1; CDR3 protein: CAISESVRGQPQHF; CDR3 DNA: TGTGCCATCAGTGAGTCGGTTAGGGGTCAGCCCCAGCATTTT
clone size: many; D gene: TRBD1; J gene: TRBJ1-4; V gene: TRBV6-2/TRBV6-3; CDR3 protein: CASSYYRDSHEKLFF; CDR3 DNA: TGTGCCAGCAGTTACTACCGGGACAGTCATGAAAAACTGTTTTTT
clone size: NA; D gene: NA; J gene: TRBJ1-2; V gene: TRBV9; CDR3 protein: CASSQETGYTF; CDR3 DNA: TGTGCCAGCAGCCAAGAAACGGGCTACACCTTC
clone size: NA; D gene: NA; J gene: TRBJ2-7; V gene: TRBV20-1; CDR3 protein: CSARAGGGPSLLYF; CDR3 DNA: TGCAGTGCTAGAGCTGGGGGGGGGCCCTCCCTCCTGTACTTC
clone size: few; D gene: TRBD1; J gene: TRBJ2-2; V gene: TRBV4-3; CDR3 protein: CASSQRTGGANHGELFF; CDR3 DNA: TGCGCCAGCAGCCAACGGACAGGGGGCGCAAATCACGGGGAGCTGTTTTTT
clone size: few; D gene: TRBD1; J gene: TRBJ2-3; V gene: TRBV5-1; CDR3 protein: CASSLGVDRGTDTQYF; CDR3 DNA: TGCGCCAGCAGCTTGGGCGTGGACAGGGGCACAGATACGCAGTATTTT
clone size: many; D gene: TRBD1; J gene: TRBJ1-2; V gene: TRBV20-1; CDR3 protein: CSAGRTGPEGYTF; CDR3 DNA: TGCAGTGCTGGACGGACAGGCCCGGAAGGCTACACCTTC
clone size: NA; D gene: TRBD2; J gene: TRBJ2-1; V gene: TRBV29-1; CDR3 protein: CSVVRTSSSYNEQFF; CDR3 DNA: TGCAGCGTAGTTAGGACTAGCAGCTCCTACAATGAGCAGTTCTTC
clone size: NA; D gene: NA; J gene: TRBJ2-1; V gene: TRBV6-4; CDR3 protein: CASMSRVYEQFF; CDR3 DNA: TGTGCCAGCATGTCCAGAGTCTATGAGCAGTTCTTC
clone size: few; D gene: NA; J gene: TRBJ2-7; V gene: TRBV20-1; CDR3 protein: CSAPKPIPPPEQYF; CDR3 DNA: TGCAGTGCTCCAAAGCCAATCCCCCCTCCCGAGCAGTACTTC
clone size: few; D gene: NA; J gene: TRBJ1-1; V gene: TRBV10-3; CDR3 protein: CAIRPSMNTEAFF; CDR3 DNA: TGTGCCATCAGACCGTCTATGAACACTGAAGCTTTCTTT
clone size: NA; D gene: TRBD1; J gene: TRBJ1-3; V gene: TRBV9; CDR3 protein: CASSAGQGSGNTIYF; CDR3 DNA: TGTGCCAGCAGCGCGGGACAGGGCTCTGGAAACACCATATATTTT
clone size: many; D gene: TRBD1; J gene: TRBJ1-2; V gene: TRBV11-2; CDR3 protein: CASSPERQGGGYTF; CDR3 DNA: TGTGCCAGCAGCCCTGAGAGGCAGGGGGGGGGCTACACCTTC
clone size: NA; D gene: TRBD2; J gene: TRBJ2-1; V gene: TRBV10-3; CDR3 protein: CAIGSLAGGDNEQFF; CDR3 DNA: TGTGCTATCGGTTCACTAGCGGGAGGGGACAATGAGCAGTTCTTC
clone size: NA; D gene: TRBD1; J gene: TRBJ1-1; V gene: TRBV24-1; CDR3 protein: CATSDSTGLDTEAFF; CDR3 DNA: TGTGCCACCAGTGATTCGACAGGGCTGGACACTGAAGCTTTCTTT
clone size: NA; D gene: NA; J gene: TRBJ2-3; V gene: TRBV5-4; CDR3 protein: CASSLGVTARDTDTQYF; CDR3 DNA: TGTGCCAGCAGCCTTGGGGTTACGGCCAGAGATACAGATACGCAGTATTTT
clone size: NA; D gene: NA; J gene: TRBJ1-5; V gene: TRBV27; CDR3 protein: CASMAHSDQPQHF; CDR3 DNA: TGTGCCAGCATGGCTCACTCGGATCAGCCCCAGCATTTT
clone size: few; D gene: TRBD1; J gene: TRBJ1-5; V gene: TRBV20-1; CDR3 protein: CSVSQGVGQPQHF; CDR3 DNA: TGCAGTGTAAGCCAGGGGGTTGGTCAGCCCCAGCATTTT
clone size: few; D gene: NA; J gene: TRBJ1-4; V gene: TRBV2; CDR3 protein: CASSPGEVEKLFF; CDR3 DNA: TGTGCCAGCAGTCCAGGGGAGGTTGAAAAACTGTTTTTT
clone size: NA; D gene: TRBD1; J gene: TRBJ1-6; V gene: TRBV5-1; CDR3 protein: CASSFGTGASPLHF; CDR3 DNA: TGCGCCAGCAGCTTCGGGACAGGGGCTTCACCCCTCCACTTT
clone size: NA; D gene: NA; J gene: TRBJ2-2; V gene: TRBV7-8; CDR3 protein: CASGHTGELFF; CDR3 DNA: TGTGCCAGCGGGCACACCGGGGAGCTGTTTTTT
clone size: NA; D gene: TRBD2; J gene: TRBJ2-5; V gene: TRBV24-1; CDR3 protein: CATSDFRLAGQETQYF; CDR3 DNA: TGTGCCACCAGTGATTTTAGACTAGCGGGACAAGAGACCCAGTACTTC
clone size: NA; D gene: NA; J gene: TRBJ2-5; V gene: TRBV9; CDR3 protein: CASSVVGQSGTQYF; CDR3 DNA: TGTGCCAGCAGCGTAGTCGGGCAATCGGGGACCCAGTACTTC
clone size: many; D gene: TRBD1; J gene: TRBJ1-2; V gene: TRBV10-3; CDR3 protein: CAISEDRETYGYTF; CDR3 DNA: TGTGCCATCAGTGAGGACAGGGAGACCTATGGCTACACCTTC
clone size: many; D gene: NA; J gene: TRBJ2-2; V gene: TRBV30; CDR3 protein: CAWSIRSTGELFF; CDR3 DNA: TGTGCCTGGAGTATCCGAAGCACCGGGGAGCTGTTTTTT
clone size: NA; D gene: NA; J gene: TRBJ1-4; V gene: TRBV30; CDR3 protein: CAWRTVGEKLLF; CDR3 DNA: TGTGCCTGGAGAACGGTGGGAGAAAAACTGCTTTTT
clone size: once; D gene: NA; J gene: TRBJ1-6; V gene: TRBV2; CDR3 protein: CAGSGQGGSPLRF; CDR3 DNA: TGTGCCGGCAGTGGCCAGGGAGGCTCACCCCTCCGCTTT
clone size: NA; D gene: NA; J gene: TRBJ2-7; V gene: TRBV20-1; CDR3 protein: CSARKRDSYYEQYF; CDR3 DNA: TGCAGTGCTAGAAAAAGGGACTCCTATTACGAGCAGTACTTC
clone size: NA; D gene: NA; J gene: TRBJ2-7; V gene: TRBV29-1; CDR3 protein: CSVVLSSYEQYF; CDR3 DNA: TGCAGCGTTGTTCTCAGCTCCTACGAGCAGTACTTC
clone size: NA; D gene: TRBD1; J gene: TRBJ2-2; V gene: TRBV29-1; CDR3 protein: CSVGTGGAGELFF; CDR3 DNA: TGCAGCGTTGGAACAGGGGGAGCCGGGGAGCTGTTTTTT
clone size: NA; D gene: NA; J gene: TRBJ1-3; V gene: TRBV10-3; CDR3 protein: CAISESRPGGNTIYF; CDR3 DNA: TGTGCCATCAGTGAGAGTCGCCCTGGGGGAAACACCATATATTTT
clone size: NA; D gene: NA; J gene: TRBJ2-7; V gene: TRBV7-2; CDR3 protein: CASSQDTQSLYEQYF; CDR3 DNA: TGCGCCAGCAGCCAAGATACACAGTCCCTCTACGAGCAGTACTTC